The 12 T cell receptor beta chains given below trace back to one sample, sequenced in a study of blood T cell repertoires in COVID-19. This table comes from immunoSEQ multiplex PCR, and its TCRdb copy is limited to in-frame clones, with some not included. This sample has roughly 190,000 clones, with around 87% found just once. The specimen was PBMCs or T cells enriched from blood (not recorded which). Receptors were obtained from a woman in her thirties or forties in a cohort exposed to, infected with or recovered from COVID-19 (not recorded which).

This clone was recorded only once. The V and J genes are TRBV6-6 and TRBJ1-2; no definite D call. CDR3 length: 13 residues. Germline assignment: CDR1 MNHNY and CDR2 SVGAGI (reference sequence). Trimming shortened V by 4 bases and J by 6 bases, and 12 bases separated the two germline ends. As DNA, the CDR3 is TGTGCCAGCAGTTCCTACCGGGAGAATGGCTACACCTTC. It translates to CASSSYRENGYTF.

V is TRBV24-1 and J is TRBJ1-5; D is uncertain. The CDR3 spans 13 residues. V lost 2 bases and J 5 bases, leaving 6 bases between the germline ends. The V gene's germline CDR1 is KGHDR and CDR2 SFDVKD. In DNA, the CDR3 is TGTGCCACCAGTGATTCTGCAGATCAGCCCCAGCATTTT. Protein: CATSDSADQPQHF.

This chain joins TRBV3-1 (or the pseudogene TRBV3-2) and TRBJ2-3; 10 bases agree with TRBD2. Germline V gives CDR1 LGHDT, CDR2 YNNKEL (reference sequence). There are 19 residues in the CDR3. The junction had 18 bases not matched to a gene; V was cut back by 4 bases and J by 5 bases. CDR3 nucleotides: TGTGCCAGCAGCCTCCACTTCCCCGAAGCGGGGGGGCCGGGAGATACGCAGTATTTT. Its protein product is CASSLHFPEAGGPGDTQYF.

The chain combines TRBV5-4 with TRBJ1-1; possibly TRBD1 for D (5 bases). Trimming left V 0 bases short and J 5 bases short, with 11 bases between. Looked up from germline, CDR1 is SGHNT and CDR2 is YYREEE (reference sequence). The CDR3 runs to 14 residues. The CDR3 nucleotides read TGTGCCAGCAGCTTGGAACAGGCGGGGACTGAAGCTTTCTTT. This gives the protein CASSLEQAGTEAFF.

CDR3 DNA: TGTGCCAGCAGCCAAGGGGGAAACTATGGCTACACCTTC. It is translated as CASSQGGNYGYTF. The chain joins TRBV6-5 to TRBJ1-2, with D perhaps matching TRBD1 (6 bases). Trimming removed 6 bases from V and 2 bases from J, with 10 bases in between. CDR1 is MNHEY, CDR2 SVGAGI, per germline. CDR3 size: 13 residues.

The DNA for the CDR3 is TGTGCCAGTAGTATAGTTAGCGGGGCGTCGACTGAAGCTTTCTTT. Encoded protein: CASSIVSGASTEAFF. The chain couples TRBV19 to TRBJ1-1; possibly TRBD1 for D (5 bases). V lost 1 base, J lost 5 bases, and 14 bases lay in between. The length of the CDR3 is 15 residues. CDR1 is LNHDA, CDR2 SQIVND, per germline (reference sequence).

The chain couples TRBV29-1 to TRBJ2-6; TRBD1 is a possible D gene (5 bases). CDR1 is SQVTM, CDR2 ANQGSEA, per germline. The CDR3 has 16 residues. V was trimmed by 6 bases and J by 4 bases, leaving 19 bases between them. The CDR3 DNA follows: TGCAGCGTCCTCCACACATCAGGGCCCGGGGCCAACGTCCTGACTTTC. Encoded protein: CSVLHTSGPGANVLTF.

J is TRBJ1-5 and V is TRBV24-1; TRBD1 is a possible D gene (5 bases). CDR3 size: 14 residues. Germline CDR1 is KGHDR and CDR2 is SFDVKD. V dropped 4 bases and J dropped 5 bases, with 11 bases sitting between them. The CDR3 nucleotides read TGTGCCACCAGTGACGGCGGGGACCATCAGCCCCAGCATTTT. Its translation: CATSDGGDHQPQHF.

This sequence joins TRBV4-1 and TRBJ2-1; TRBD1 agrees at 8 bases. Per germline, CDR1 MGHRA and CDR2 YSYEKL. V gave up 1 base and J gave up 7 bases; unmatched junction bases: 9. CDR3 length equals 16 residues. The CDR3 DNA reads TGCGCCAGCAGCCAAGTCTCCAGGGGGCGATCAAATGAGCAGTTCTTC. It translates to CASSQVSRGRSNEQFF.

The rearrangement links TRBV6-5 to TRBJ2-5, with 8 bases lining up with TRBD1. V was pared by 6 bases and J by 5 bases, with 5 bases of the junction left unmatched. This CDR3 comprises 13 residues. Germline lookup yields CDR1 MNHEY and CDR2 SVGAGI. The CDR3 sequence is CASRPGGGETQYF. The CDR3, as DNA: TGTGCCAGCAGGCCAGGGGGCGGCGAGACCCAGTACTTC.

The chain links TRBV24-1 to TRBJ2-2, with D perhaps TRBD1 (6 bases). CDR1 and CDR2 from the germline V gene are KGHDR and SFDVKD. This CDR3 has 15 amino acids. V lost 4 bases and J lost 7, with 15 bases in between. The CDR3 loop is CATSEKTGVSGELFF. The CDR3 nucleotides are TGTGCCACCAGTGAAAAGACAGGAGTGAGCGGGGAGCTGTTTTTT.

The J gene is TRBJ2-7, the V gene TRBV28, with TRBD1 matching 9 bases. Germline V lookup: CDR1 MDHEN, CDR2 SYDVKM. Trimming removed 3 bases from V and 3 bases from J; junction bases left unmatched: 6. The CDR3 spans 15 residues. Here the CDR3 DNA reads TGTGCCAGCAGTTTCCCCCCGGGACAGGGCTACGAGCAGTACTTC. It is translated as CASSFPPGQGYEQYF.